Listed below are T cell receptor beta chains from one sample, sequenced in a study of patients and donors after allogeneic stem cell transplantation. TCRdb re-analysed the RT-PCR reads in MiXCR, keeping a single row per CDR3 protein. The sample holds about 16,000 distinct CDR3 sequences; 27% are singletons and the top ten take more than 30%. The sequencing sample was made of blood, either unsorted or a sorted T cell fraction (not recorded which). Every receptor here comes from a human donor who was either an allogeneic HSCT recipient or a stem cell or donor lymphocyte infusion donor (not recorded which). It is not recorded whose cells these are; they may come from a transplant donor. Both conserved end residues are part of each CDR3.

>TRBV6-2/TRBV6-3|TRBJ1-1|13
CASSSNREMEAFF
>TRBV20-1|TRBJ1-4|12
CRWTATNEKLFF
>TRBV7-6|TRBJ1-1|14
CASSLVTRGAEAFF
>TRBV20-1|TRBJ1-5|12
CSARDPAEPQHF
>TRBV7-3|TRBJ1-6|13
CAIRDSYNSPLHF
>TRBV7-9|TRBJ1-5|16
CASSLEGGGGNQPQHF
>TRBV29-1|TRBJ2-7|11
CSAWTGYEQYF
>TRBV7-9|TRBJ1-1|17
CASSLERTTRGNTEAFF
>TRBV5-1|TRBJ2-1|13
CASKLGAYNEQFF
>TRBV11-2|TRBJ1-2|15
CASSPFGQGRNGYTF
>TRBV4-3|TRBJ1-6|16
CASSQDLGLVNSPLHF
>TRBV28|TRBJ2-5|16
CASSSQKDRGAETQYF
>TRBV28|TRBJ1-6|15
CASSFTPWISSPLHF
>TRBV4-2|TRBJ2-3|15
CASRQTVPGTDTQYF
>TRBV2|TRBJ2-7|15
CASREGVAGFYEQYF
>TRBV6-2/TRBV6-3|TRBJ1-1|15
CASNPPGGRYTEAFF
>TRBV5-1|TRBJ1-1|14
CASSQLQGNTEAFF
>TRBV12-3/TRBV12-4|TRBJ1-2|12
CASSFRTVGYTF
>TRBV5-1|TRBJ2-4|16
CASSLAPGRAKNIQYF
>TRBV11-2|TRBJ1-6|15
CASRQPGRGVSPLHF
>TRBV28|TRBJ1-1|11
CASSLGWGAFF
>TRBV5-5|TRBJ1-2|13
CASSLFMGYGYTF
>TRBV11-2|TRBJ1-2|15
CASSSGTRRNYGYTF
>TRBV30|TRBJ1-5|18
CAWSVRTGVTVGNQPQHF
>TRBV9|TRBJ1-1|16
CASSPPGQGMNTEAFF
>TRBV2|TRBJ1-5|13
CASSGHSNQPQHF
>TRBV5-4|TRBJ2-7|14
CASSLGSLSYEQYF
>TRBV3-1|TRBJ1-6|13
CASSHLRVSPLHF
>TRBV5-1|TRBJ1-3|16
CASSLGAHSSGNTIYF
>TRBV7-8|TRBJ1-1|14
CASRRRPRQGEAFF
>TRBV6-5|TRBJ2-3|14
CASSRGRGTDTQYF
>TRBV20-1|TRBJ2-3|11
CSTYAQRTQYF